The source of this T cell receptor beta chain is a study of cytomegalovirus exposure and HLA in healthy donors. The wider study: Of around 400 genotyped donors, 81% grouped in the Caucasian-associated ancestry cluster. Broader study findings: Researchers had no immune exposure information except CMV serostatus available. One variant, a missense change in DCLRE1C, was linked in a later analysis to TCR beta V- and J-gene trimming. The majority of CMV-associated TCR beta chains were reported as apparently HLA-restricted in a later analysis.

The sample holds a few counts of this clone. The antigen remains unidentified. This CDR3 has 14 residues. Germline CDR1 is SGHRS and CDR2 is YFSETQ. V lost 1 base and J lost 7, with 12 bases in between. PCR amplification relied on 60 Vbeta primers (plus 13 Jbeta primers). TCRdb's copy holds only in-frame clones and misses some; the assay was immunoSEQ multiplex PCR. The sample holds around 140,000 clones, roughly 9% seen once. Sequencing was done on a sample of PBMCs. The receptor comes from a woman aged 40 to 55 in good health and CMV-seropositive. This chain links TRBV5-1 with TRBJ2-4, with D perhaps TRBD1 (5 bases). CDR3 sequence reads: CASSLFPGPNIQYF. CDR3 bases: TGCGCCAGCAGCTTGTTCCCAGGGCCGAACATTCAGTACTTC. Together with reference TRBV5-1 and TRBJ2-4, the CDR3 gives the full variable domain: KAGVTQTPRYLIKTRGQQVTLSCSPISGHRSVSWYQQTPGQGLQFLFEYFSETQRNKGNFPGRFSGRQFSNSRSEMNVSTLELGDSALYLCASSLFPGPNIQYFGAGTRLSVL.